Below are 27 T cell receptor beta chains sequenced from a single sample in a study of CD8 T cells in ankylosing spondylitis. Study-level results: Within ankylosing spondylitis blood, a TCR beta motif made up of seven or eight highly homologous variants appeared to be characteristic.

Antigens of these TCRs are unknown. TCRdb passed the 5' RACE reads through MiXCR, listing each CDR3 protein once. The sample lists about 460,000 distinct CDR3 sequences; under 5.5% were seen once. Sequencing was done on a sample of blood, either unsorted or a sorted T cell fraction (not recorded which). The receptor source for this set is a male donor with ankylosing spondylitis.

This clonotype occurred many times. The chain uses TRBV12-3 or TRBV12-4 and TRBJ1-5; the D is unclear. The CDR3 length is 12 residues. V lost 6 bases, J lost 7 bases, and 10 bases lay in between. The CDR3 loop is CASRLGAQPQHF. CDR3 sequence (DNA): TGTGCCAGCAGGCTCGGCGCCCAGCCCCAGCATTTT.

This clonotype was recorded a few times. The chain carries TRBV27 and TRBJ1-1; TRBD1 matches 8 bases. The germline V gene has CDR1 MNHEY and CDR2 SMNVEV (reference sequence). The CDR3 has 15 amino acids. Trimming took 6 bases from V and 7 from J; bases not matched to a gene: 13. CDR3: CASRKYDLDRDEAFF. As DNA, the CDR3 is TGTGCCAGCAGGAAATACGACCTGGACAGGGATGAAGCTTTCTTT.

There are many counts of this clonotype. Here the CDR3 reads CASSQDPTGGRYNEQFF. CDR3 DNA: TGTGCCAGCAGCCAAGATCCAACGGGGGGGCGCTACAATGAGCAGTTCTTC. The rearrangement uses TRBV4-2 and TRBJ2-1; 8 nucleotides align to TRBD2. The CDR3 is made up of 17 amino acids. Germline V lookup: CDR1 LGHNA, CDR2 YNFKEQ. Losses at the gene ends were 0 bases for V and 3 bases for J; bases not matched to a gene: 7.

This clonotype has a count of ten or more. The V and J genes are TRBV27 and TRBJ2-1; 9 bases are shared with TRBD2. CDR1 MNHEY and CDR2 SMNVEV come from the germline V gene (reference sequence). V gave up 5 bases and J gave up 4 bases; unmatched junction bases: 12. CDR3 length: 17 amino acids. The CDR3 region is CASSRRLAAGIYNEQFF. CDR3 nucleotides: TGTGCCAGCAGTCGTAGACTAGCGGCCGGCATTTACAATGAGCAGTTCTTC.

The V call is TRBV14, the J call TRBJ2-3, with a possible D match to TRBD1 (5 bases). This CDR3 is built from 14 residues. V gave up 6 bases and J gave up 2 bases, with 12 bases separating them. Germline CDR1 is SGHDN and CDR2 is FVKESK. This CDR3 is CASSRRQHTDTQYF. The CDR3 DNA reads as TGTGCCAGCAGTCGAAGACAGCACACAGATACGCAGTATTTT.

This clonotype was seen many times. The V gene is TRBV20-1, the J gene TRBJ1-5; the D is unclear. Germline-derived CDR1 and CDR2 are DFQATT and SNEGSKA (reference sequence). The CDR3 sequence is 14 residues long. The ends were cut back, 3 bases at V and 2 bases at J, with 11 bases in the middle. CDR3 loop: CSASRAFGNQPQHF. In nucleotides, the CDR3 is TGCAGTGCTAGTAGGGCTTTTGGCAATCAGCCCCAGCATTTT.

Many counts were recorded for this clonotype. The gene calls are TRBV5-1 and TRBJ1-1, with D unresolved. The germline CDR1 and CDR2 sequences are SGHRS and YFSETQ. The germline V and J ends were trimmed by 2 bases and 0 bases, with 5 bases remaining between them. The CDR3 contains 13 residues. The CDR3 DNA is TGCGCCAGCAGCTTTTCAATGAACACTGAAGCTTTCTTT. Protein sequence: CASSFSMNTEAFF.

This clonotype has a handful of counts. CDR3 region: CASSLMSGRRNNEQFF. The CDR3 DNA reads TGTGCCAGCAGCCTTATGAGCGGGAGACGCAACAATGAGCAGTTCTTC. The chain couples TRBV7-2 to TRBJ2-1; 8 bases match TRBD2. Germline V lookup: CDR1 SGHTA, CDR2 FQGNSA. This CDR3 spans 16 amino acids. V lost 5 bases and J lost 5; bases outside the gene matches: 11.

This clonotype was observed a few times. The chain combines TRBV12-3 or TRBV12-4 with TRBJ1-1; D ambiguous. Trimming stripped 5 bases from V and 2 bases from J, with 12 bases between. The CDR3 is 14 residues long. DNA of the CDR3: TGTGCCAGCAGTCCCCCTCTAGCAAACACTGAAGCTTTCTTT. This sequence encodes CASSPPLANTEAFF.

This clonotype was seen ten or more times. The genes are TRBV7-8 and TRBJ1-2; 7 nucleotides match TRBD1. Germline V gene lookup returns CDR1 SGHVS and CDR2 FQNEAQ. This CDR3 has 14 residues. V was clipped by 5 bases and J by 6 bases; unmatched bases: 9. The CDR3 here is CASSTREQGHGYTF. In DNA form, the CDR3 reads TGTGCCAGCAGCACGCGGGAACAGGGGCATGGCTACACCTTC.

This clonotype was detected ten times or more. The CDR3 loop is CASSFGLAPRQETQYF. The CDR3 DNA reads as TGCGCCAGCAGCTTCGGACTAGCGCCCCGCCAAGAGACCCAGTACTTC. V and J are TRBV5-1 and TRBJ2-5, with 9 nucleotides matching TRBD2. Germline V CDR1 and CDR2: SGHRS, YFSETQ. V lost 2 bases to trimming and J lost 1 base; unmatched junction nucleotides: 6. The CDR3 is 16 amino acids. Combining the CDR3 with reference TRBV5-1 and TRBJ2-5 gives the whole variable domain KAGVTQTPRYLIKTRGQQVTLSCSPISGHRSVSWYQQTPGQGLQFLFEYFSETQRNKGNFPGRFSGRQFSNSRSEMNVSTLELGDSALYLCASSFGLAPRQETQYFGPGTRLLVL.

This clonotype came up many times. The gene calls are TRBV12-3 or TRBV12-4 and TRBJ1-3; D uncertain. Deletions cut 5 bases from V and 2 bases from J, with 4 bases between. The CDR3 contains 12 residues. The CDR3 DNA follows: TGTGCCAGCAGTAACCCTGGAAACACCATATATTTT. Its protein is CASSNPGNTIYF.

In DNA form, the CDR3 reads TGTGCCAGCAGCTTAGCGCTAGGGGAGTACAATGAGCAGTTCTTC. Protein product: CASSLALGEYNEQFF. This chain joins TRBV7-9 and TRBJ2-1; D possibly uses TRBD1 or TRBD2 (5 bases each). This CDR3 contains 15 residues. CDR1 and CDR2 from the germline V gene are SEHNR and FQNEAQ (reference sequence). V shed 0 bases and J shed 4 bases, with 10 bases lying between them.

In this sample, this clonotype turned up many times. The chain is built from TRBV6-5 and TRBJ1-6, with D hard to call. CDR1 and CDR2 (germline): MNHEY, SVGAGI. Trimming pared 0 bases from V and 7 bases from J, leaving 10 bases between. The CDR3 totals 15 residues. The CDR3 DNA sequence: TGTGCCAGCAGTTACTCCCCAGGCGGCAATTCACCCCTCCACTTT. Its translation is CASSYSPGGNSPLHF.

This clonotype was detected ten times or more. The V call is TRBV12-3 or TRBV12-4, the J call TRBJ1-5, with D tentatively TRBD1 (5 bases). Trimming stripped 3 bases from V and 5 bases from J, with 14 bases between. This CDR3 contains 15 residues. The CDR3 loop reads CASSFSGTAHQPQHF. DNA for the CDR3: TGTGCCAGCAGTTTTTCGGGGACCGCACATCAGCCCCAGCATTTT.

This clonotype was recorded at least ten times. The V call is TRBV24-1, the J call TRBJ1-6, with D unclear. The CDR3 covers 17 residues. Germline CDR1 and CDR2: KGHDR and SFDVKD. Trimming took 0 bases from V and 2 from J, leaving 10 bases between them. The CDR3 DNA reads as TGTGCCACCAGTGATTTGCATCCTGCCCCCTATAATTCACCCCTCCACTTT. It specifies CATSDLHPAPYNSPLHF.

As DNA, the CDR3 is TGTGCCAGCAGTTGGAGTAGCTCCTACGAGCAGTACTTC. It yields the protein CASSWSSSYEQYF. The chain combines TRBV6-2 or TRBV6-3 with TRBJ2-7; D is undetermined. The CDR3 extends over 13 amino acids. V dropped 4 bases and J dropped 0 bases, with 7 bases sitting between them. Germline CDR1 MNHEY, CDR2 SVGEGT.

This clonotype came up a few times. The chain uses TRBV7-9 and TRBJ1-1; possible D gene TRBD1, 5 bases. The germline V gene encodes CDR1 SEHNR and CDR2 FQNEAQ (reference sequence). The CDR3 has 12 residues. V was shortened by 7 bases and J by 4 bases, with 10 bases between the two germline ends. CDR3 nucleotides: TGTGCCAGCAACTCAGGGATCACTGAAGCTTTCTTT. Its protein is CASNSGITEAFF.

Ten or more counts support this clonotype. The rearrangement links TRBV7-2 to TRBJ1-6; TRBD1 agrees at 7 bases. The germline V gene encodes CDR1 SGHTA and CDR2 FQGNSA. The trim removed 5 bases at V and 6 bases at J, leaving 7 bases unmatched. The CDR3 is 15 residues long. The chain's CDR3 is CASSTRQGSNSPLHF. The DNA of the CDR3 is TGTGCCAGCAGCACCCGACAGGGCTCTAATTCACCCCTCCACTTT.

In this sample, this clonotype turned up many times. This chain connects TRBV7-2 to TRBJ2-5; D not certain. Germline CDR1 reads SGHTA; CDR2 reads FQGNSA. V was clipped by 5 bases and J by 4 bases, with 11 bases between them. The CDR3 is 13 amino acids. CDR3 coding DNA: TGTGCCAGCAGCCCGAGAATGCGAGAGACCCAGTACTTC. Encoded protein: CASSPRMRETQYF.

The chain carries TRBV7-3 and TRBJ2-1; TRBD2 matches at 8 bases. Unmatched junction bases numbered 13, after V lost 5 bases and J lost 7 bases. The CDR3 covers 16 residues. CDR1 is SGHTA and CDR2 is FQGTGA in the germline V gene. The CDR3 is CASSPGPGGAFNEQFF. The CDR3 DNA follows: TGTGCCAGCAGCCCAGGGCCGGGGGGGGCGTTTAATGAGCAGTTCTTC.

This clonotype was counted at least ten times. The chain carries TRBV4-3 and TRBJ1-5; D is unclear. Germline CDR1 is LGHNA and CDR2 is YSLEER. The CDR3 consists of 13 residues. The germline V and J ends were trimmed by 0 bases and 7 bases, with 7 bases remaining between them. CDR3 bases: TGCGCCAGCAGCCAAGATTTGAAACAGCCCCAGCATTTT. Its protein is CASSQDLKQPQHF.

This clonotype appeared a few times. CDR3: CASSPPRVTKNIQYF. CDR3 bases: TGTGCCAGCTCACCTCCGCGGGTAACGAAAAACATTCAGTACTTC. This chain uses TRBV18 with TRBJ2-4; a weak D match, TRBD2 (5 bases). CDR3 length: 15 residues. V lost 3 bases and J lost 4, with 13 bases in between. In germline, CDR1 is KGHSH, CDR2 LQKENI.

This clonotype appeared many times. This chain joins TRBV20-1 and TRBJ2-7; D call uncertain. Looked up from germline, CDR1 is DFQATT and CDR2 is SNEGSKA (reference sequence). The V and J ends lost 6 bases and 3 bases respectively, with 18 bases between them. CDR3 length equals 14 residues. CDR3 protein: CSANHGYKYYEQYF. The CDR3 bases are TGCAGTGCCAACCATGGGTACAAATACTACGAGCAGTACTTC.

This clonotype was counted ten times or more. The rearrangement links TRBV5-6 to TRBJ1-5; TRBD1 matches at 7 bases. J lost 4 bases, V lost 1 base, and 5 bases had no gene match. Germline V lookup: CDR1 SGHDT, CDR2 YYEEEE. The CDR3 runs to 15 residues. The CDR3 nucleotides are TGTGCCAGCAGCTTGTATAGGGGGCCGAATCAGCCCCAGCATTTT. This gives the protein CASSLYRGPNQPQHF.

This clonotype was recorded at least ten times. The rearrangement links TRBV7-2 to TRBJ2-2, with D tentatively TRBD1 (6 bases). The germline gives CDR1 SGHTA, CDR2 FQGNSA. The germline V and J ends were trimmed by 0 bases and 2 bases, with 10 bases remaining between them. There are 16 residues in the CDR3. The CDR3: CASSLAPGQNTGELFF. CDR3 DNA sequence: TGTGCCAGCAGCTTAGCCCCGGGACAAAACACCGGGGAGCTGTTTTTT.

This clonotype has ten or more counts. CDR3 DNA sequence: TGCGCCAGCAGCCGCGGGACTAGCGGGGACTACAATGAGCAGTTCTTC. Residues: CASSRGTSGDYNEQFF. The chain employs TRBV5-1 and TRBJ2-1, with 13 nucleotides matching TRBD2. The junction had 4 bases not matched to a gene; V was cut back by 4 bases and J by 3 bases. The germline gives CDR1 SGHRS, CDR2 YFSETQ. This CDR3 is built from 16 residues.